Below are 24 T cell receptor beta chains sequenced from a single sample in a study of shared clonotypes between healthy human individuals. Naive CD8 isolation took CD45RO-negative cells positively selected for CCR7 and excluded terminally differentiated effector memory CD45RA+ cells. The method was immunoSEQ multiplex PCR; TCRdb's version includes in-frame clones alone and lacks a portion of them. The sample has 600,000 or so clones; 95% to 98% are singletons. Sequencing input: naive CD8+ T cells sorted from blood. These TCRs come from a young man in good health.

This clone occurred once. The chain combines TRBV4-1 with TRBJ2-7, with D possibly TRBD2 on 5 matching bases. The germline V gene encodes CDR1 MGHRA and CDR2 YSYEKL. This CDR3 region has 13 residues. V lost 4 bases to trimming and J lost 0 bases, with 7 bases between them. CDR3 nucleotide sequence: TGCGCCAGCAGCCCCGGGAACTCCTACGAGCAGTACTTC. Its protein is CASSPGNSYEQYF.

This chain links TRBV7-6 with TRBJ2-3, with D unclear. CDR3 length: 19 amino acids. V lost 5 bases and J 2 bases, leaving 26 bases between the germline ends. Germline V gene lookup returns CDR1 SGHVS and CDR2 FNYEAQ. CDR3 in amino acids: CASSPSWSLDTRFTDTQYF. The CDR3 region has the DNA TGTGCCAGCAGCCCTAGTTGGAGCCTTGATACCCGGTTCACAGATACGCAGTATTTT. Variable domain in full (rest from reference TRBV7-6 and TRBJ2-3): GAGVSQSPRYKVTKRGQDVALRCDPISGHVSLYWYRQALGQGPEFLTYFNYEAQQDKSGLPNDRFSAERPEGSISTLTIQRTEQRDSAMYRCASSPSWSLDTRFTDTQYFGPGTRLTVL.

The chain joins TRBV14 to TRBJ2-1, with TRBD2 matching 11 bases. Germline V gives CDR1 SGHDN, CDR2 FVKESK. This CDR3 has 16 amino acids. V lost 4 bases, J lost 7 bases, and 9 bases stayed unmatched. CDR3 protein: CASSPESGLAGNEQFF. As DNA, the CDR3 is TGTGCCAGCAGCCCCGAATCAGGACTAGCGGGTAATGAGCAGTTCTTC.

The rearrangement links TRBV27 to TRBJ2-1, with 7 bases lining up with TRBD2. J lost 5 bases, V lost 6 bases, and 7 bases had no gene match. The CDR3 is 14 amino acids. Per germline, CDR1 MNHEY and CDR2 SMNVEV (reference sequence). CDR3 nucleotides: TGTGCCAGCAGGGCCCCGGGACTAAACAATGAGCAGTTCTTC. This codes for CASRAPGLNNEQFF.

The chain is built from TRBV7-6 and TRBJ2-1; weak D call: TRBD1 (5 bases). Germline CDR1 and CDR2: SGHVS and FNYEAQ. The CDR3 is 16 residues long. V lost 8 bases to trimming and J lost 0 bases, with 17 bases between them. The CDR3 nucleotides read TGTGCCAGCGGCCCAGGGCCAAGAGGCTCCTACAATGAGCAGTTCTTC. This translates into CASGPGPRGSYNEQFF.

The gene calls are TRBV20-1 and TRBJ2-2; unclear D gene. CDR3 length: 11 amino acids. V was cut by 6 bases and J by 3 bases, with 5 bases left in between. The germline V gene has CDR1 DFQATT and CDR2 SNEGSKA (reference sequence). CDR3 nucleotide sequence: TGCAGTGCGTGGGACACCGGGGAGCTGTTTTTT. Its protein product is CSAWDTGELFF.

This clone has a single count. The CDR3 spells CASSPGPTGGGQPQHF. DNA of the CDR3: TGTGCCAGCAGCCCCGGGCCTACAGGCGGGGGACAGCCCCAGCATTTT. The chain combines TRBV7-6 with TRBJ1-5, with a possible D match to TRBD1 (5 bases). The CDR3 covers 16 residues. Germline CDR1 reads SGHVS; CDR2 reads FNYEAQ. With 5 bases removed from V and 7 bases from J, the gap between germline ends came to 21 bases. The full variable domain, its missing parts supplied by reference TRBV7-6 and TRBJ1-5, is GAGVSQSPRYKVTKRGQDVALRCDPISGHVSLYWYRQALGQGPEFLTYFNYEAQQDKSGLPNDRFSAERPEGSISTLTIQRTEQRDSAMYRCASSPGPTGGGQPQHFGDGTRLSIL.

The chain is built from TRBV15 and TRBJ2-5, with 8 bases identical to TRBD2. V shed 0 bases and J 2 bases; nucleotides not matched to a gene: 11. Germline V CDR1 and CDR2: LNHNV, YYDKDF (reference sequence). This CDR3 has 18 amino acids. CDR3 residues: CATSRDGVYGRGQETQYF. Written as DNA, the CDR3 is TGTGCCACCAGCAGAGATGGGGTCTACGGGAGGGGTCAAGAGACCCAGTACTTC.

This clone was observed once. The chain joins TRBV28 to TRBJ2-1, with D hard to call. CDR1 is MDHEN, CDR2 SYDVKM, per germline. Trimming cost V 0 bases and J 9 bases, with 6 bases left between them. The CDR3 runs to 12 residues. CDR3 coding DNA: TGTGCCAGCAGTTTATGGAGCCTTGAGCAGTTCTTC. This codes for CASSLWSLEQFF. Full variable domain (outside the CDR3, taken from reference TRBV28 and TRBJ2-1): DVKVTQSSRYLVKRTGEKVFLECVQDMDHENMFWYRQDPGLGLRLIYFSYDVKMKEKGDIPEGYSVSREKKERFSLILESASTNQTSMYLCASSLWSLEQFFGPGTRLTVL.

This chain links TRBV10-1 with TRBJ2-7; 9 nucleotides line up with TRBD2. Germline assignment: CDR1 WNHNN and CDR2 SYGVQD (reference sequence). V gave up 9 bases and J gave up 2 bases; unmatched junction bases: 5. CDR3 length equals 13 residues. Here the CDR3 reads CARTSGFPYEQYF. The CDR3 coding sequence is TGCGCCAGGACTAGCGGCTTCCCCTACGAGCAGTACTTC.

The chain has TRBV29-1 and TRBJ2-7; the match to TRBD2 covers 10 bases. V shed 4 bases, J shed 1 base, and the junction held 4 bases outside the gene matches. This CDR3 has 14 residues. Germline-derived CDR1 and CDR2 are SQVTM and ANQGSEA. CDR3 sequence: CSVGLAGVSYEQYF. The DNA of the CDR3 is TGCAGCGTTGGCCTAGCGGGGGTTTCCTACGAGCAGTACTTC.

The chain links TRBV9 to TRBJ1-2; tentatively, D is TRBD1 (6 bases). Germline assignment: CDR1 SGDLS and CDR2 YYNGEE. The CDR3 loop spans 16 amino acids. V dropped 3 bases and J dropped 4 bases, with 19 bases sitting between them. The CDR3 loop reads CASSASDSGTPYGYTF. In nucleotides, the CDR3 is TGTGCCAGCAGCGCCTCGGACAGCGGTACTCCCTATGGCTACACCTTC.

This chain connects TRBV29-1 to TRBJ1-3; D is unclear. Germline CDR1 is SQVTM and CDR2 is ANQGSEA. The CDR3 has 17 residues. V lost 2 bases and J lost 2, with 19 bases in between. The CDR3 DNA sequence: TGCAGCGTTGAATCACCCGCCCGCGGGAATACTGGAAACACCATATATTTT. As protein: CSVESPARGNTGNTIYF.

The chain links TRBV7-9 to TRBJ2-3; no definite D call. CDR1 is SEHNR, CDR2 FQNEAQ, per germline (reference sequence). V dropped 2 bases and J dropped 6 bases, with 6 bases sitting between them. This CDR3 contains 12 residues. The CDR3 DNA sequence: TGTGCCAGCAGCTTATTCGCCGATACGCAGTATTTT. Translating it yields CASSLFADTQYF.

The DNA of the CDR3 is TGTGCCAGCAGCTTAGAGGGAAGGGGACACAATGAGCAGTTCTTC. Amino acids: CASSLEGRGHNEQFF. The chain carries TRBV7-9 and TRBJ2-1; D assignment may be TRBD1 or TRBD2 (5 bases each). V was pared by 1 base and J by 5 bases, with 12 bases between. This CDR3 contains 15 residues. Germline lookup yields CDR1 SEHNR and CDR2 FQNEAQ (reference sequence).

In this sample, this clone turned up a few times. The same CDR3 can be traced to other DNA sequences in this sample. The rearrangement joins TRBV6-5 to TRBJ2-7, with TRBD1 matching over 11 bases. CDR1 is MNHEY, CDR2 SVGAGI, per germline. This CDR3 spans 14 amino acids. Trimming removed 4 bases from V and 3 bases from J; junction bases left unmatched: 2. CDR3 protein: CASSSGTGGYEQYF. The CDR3 coding sequence is TGTGCCAGCAGTTCCGGGACAGGGGGCTACGAGCAGTACTTC.

The J gene is TRBJ1-5, the V gene TRBV30, with no clear D. There are 16 residues in the CDR3. Germline lookup yields CDR1 GTSNPN and CDR2 SVGIG (reference sequence). V lost 3 bases and J lost 0, with 15 bases in between. The CDR3 is CAWSPRVPSSNQPQHF. As DNA, the CDR3 is TGTGCCTGGAGCCCCCGTGTTCCGTCTAGCAATCAGCCCCAGCATTTT.

V usage is TRBV7-9 and J usage is TRBJ2-7; possibly TRBD1 for D (6 bases). The CDR3 runs 11 residues. Trimming pared 7 bases from V and 5 bases from J, leaving 9 bases between. Germline V lookup: CDR1 SEHNR, CDR2 FQNEAQ (reference sequence). Here the CDR3 DNA reads TGTGCCAGCATGGGGGCGGACGAGCAGTACTTC. Its protein product is CASMGADEQYF.

A single count supports this clone. The rearrangement links TRBV11-2 to TRBJ2-2; D not certain. V was cut by 10 bases and J by 6 bases, with 18 bases left in between. The CDR3 loop spans 14 amino acids. Germline-derived CDR1 and CDR2 are SGHAT and FQNNGV. In DNA, the CDR3 is TGTGCCACCGTCTCCCTCCTGGTTGCCGGGGAGCTGTTTTTT. It translates to CATVSLLVAGELFF.

This clone was picked up a small number of times. J is TRBJ2-7 and V is TRBV6-1, with no clear D. Germline lookup yields CDR1 MNHNS and CDR2 SASEGT. There are 11 residues in the CDR3. V was shortened by 3 bases and J by 6 bases, with 6 bases between the two germline ends. The CDR3 DNA follows: TGTGCCAGCAGTGATGTTCCCGAGCAGTACTTC. As protein: CASSDVPEQYF.

J is TRBJ2-6 and V is TRBV7-9; D might be TRBD2 (6 bases). V shed 4 bases and J shed 3 bases, with 13 bases lying between them. Per the germline V gene, CDR1 is SEHNR and CDR2 is FQNEAQ (reference sequence). The CDR3 length is 16 residues. CDR3 protein: CASSSRGGYGANVLTF. CDR3 bases: TGTGCCAGCAGCTCGAGAGGAGGGTATGGGGCCAACGTCCTGACTTTC.

This clone was counted once. The chain's CDR3 is CASSLANLGFRQPQHF. The CDR3 coding sequence is TGTGCCAGCAGCTTAGCTAATCTCGGGTTCAGACAGCCCCAGCATTTT. This chain links TRBV7-2 with TRBJ1-5; D not resolved. Germline-derived CDR1 and CDR2 are SGHTA and FQGNSA. Trimming left V 0 bases short and J 7 bases short, with 16 bases between. The CDR3 totals 16 residues.

A word on this clone: In the same sample, other DNA sequences code for this CDR3. The J gene is TRBJ2-7, the V gene TRBV5-1; weak D call: TRBD1 (6 bases). Germline V gives CDR1 SGHRS, CDR2 YFSETQ. The V and J ends lost 2 bases and 3 bases respectively, with 12 bases between them. The CDR3 runs 14 residues. The CDR3, as DNA: TGCGCCAGCAGCTTCGGGACATCAGGCTACGAGCAGTACTTC. The encoded protein is CASSFGTSGYEQYF.

This chain connects TRBV5-4 to TRBJ2-2; TRBD1 aligns across 12 bases. J gave up 4 bases and V 3 bases, and 13 bases lay outside the gene matches. The CDR3 has 19 amino acids. Germline V gene sequence: CDR1 SGHNT, CDR2 YYREEE (reference sequence). CDR3 in DNA: TGTGCCAGCAGCTACATACCGGGACAGGGGGCGAAACCCACCGGGGAGCTGTTTTTT. Protein product: CASSYIPGQGAKPTGELFF.